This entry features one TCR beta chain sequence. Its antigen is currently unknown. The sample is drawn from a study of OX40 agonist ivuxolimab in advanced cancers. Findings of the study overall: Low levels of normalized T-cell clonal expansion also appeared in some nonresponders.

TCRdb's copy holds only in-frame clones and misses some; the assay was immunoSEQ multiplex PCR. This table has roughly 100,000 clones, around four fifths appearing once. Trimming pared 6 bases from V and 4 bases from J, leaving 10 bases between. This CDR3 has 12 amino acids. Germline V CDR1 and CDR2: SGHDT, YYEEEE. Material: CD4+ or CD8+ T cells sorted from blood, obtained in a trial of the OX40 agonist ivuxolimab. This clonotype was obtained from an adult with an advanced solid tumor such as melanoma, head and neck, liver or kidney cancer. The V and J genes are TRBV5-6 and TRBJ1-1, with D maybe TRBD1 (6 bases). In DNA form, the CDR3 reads TGTGCCAGCATTAAACAGGGCACTGAAGCTTTCTTT. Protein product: CASIKQGTEAFF.